These 21 T cell receptor beta chains were sequenced from one sample in a study of T cell repertoires in cytomegalovirus infection. Antigen specificity for these receptors is unknown. Via MiXCR, TCRdb re-called the reads, giving one row per CDR3 protein. This table has around 770,000 distinct CDR3 sequences, roughly 29% appearing once. The input for sequencing was cultured CD8+ T cells from PBMCs, taken from culture after CMV antigen stimulation. The receptors come from a human donor in good health (CMV status not recorded). Some clones in this sample may be carry-over from other donors' samples.

This clonotype was seen a handful of times. J is TRBJ2-3 and V is TRBV7-9; D uncertain. The germline V gene encodes CDR1 SEHNR and CDR2 FQNEAQ (reference sequence). Trimming cost V 5 bases and J 0 bases, with 9 bases left between them. There are 14 residues in the CDR3. CDR3 in amino acids: CASSDKSSTDTQYF. The CDR3 DNA reads as TGTGCCAGCAGCGACAAATCGAGCACAGATACGCAGTATTTT.

The sample holds many counts of this clonotype. CDR3 DNA: TGCGCCAGCAGCCCCTGGGACTCAGACACCGGGGAGCTGTTTTTT. Protein: CASSPWDSDTGELFF. The V call is TRBV5-1, the J call TRBJ2-2; possible D gene TRBD2, 6 bases. The CDR3 length is 15 residues. Germline-derived CDR1 and CDR2 are SGHRS and YFSETQ. V lost 4 bases to trimming and J lost 3 bases, with 13 bases between them.

There are a few counts of this clonotype. CDR3: CSARDSAVGDYGYTF. As DNA, the CDR3 is TGCAGTGCTAGAGATTCGGCCGTAGGAGACTATGGCTACACCTTC. This rearrangement joins TRBV20-1 to TRBJ1-2; D remains ambiguous. CDR1 is DFQATT and CDR2 is SNEGSKA in the germline V gene (reference sequence). This CDR3 is built from 15 residues. Trimming left V 0 bases short and J 3 bases short, with 14 bases between.

This clonotype showed up just a few times. The rearrangement uses TRBV27 and TRBJ2-2; D is unresolved. CDR1 is MNHEY, CDR2 SMNVEV, per germline (reference sequence). The CDR3 extends over 17 amino acids. Trimming cost V 4 bases and J 0 bases, with 15 bases left between them. DNA of the CDR3: TGTGCCAGCAGTTCCCCCCGTATCGCGACGAACACCGGGGAGCTGTTTTTT. Encoded protein: CASSSPRIATNTGELFF.

On this clonotype itself: A much larger clone differs by one base, so this may be a read error. The chain links TRBV11-2 to TRBJ2-7, with no clear D. Trimming left V 5 bases short and J 3 bases short, with 8 bases between. Per the germline V gene, CDR1 is SGHAT and CDR2 is FQNNGV. CDR3 length equals 12 residues. The CDR3 sequence: CASSQRDYEQYF. The CDR3 region has the DNA TGTGCCAGCAGCCAGAGAGACTACGAGCAGTACTTC.

This clonotype was observed many times. V and J are TRBV7-6 and TRBJ2-7; D not resolved. The germline CDR1 and CDR2 sequences are SGHVS and FNYEAQ. The length of the CDR3 is 15 residues. The V and J ends lost 1 base and 0 bases respectively, with 10 bases between them. This CDR3 is CASSLGDIYSYEQYF. The CDR3 DNA reads as TGTGCCAGCAGCTTAGGCGACATATACTCCTACGAGCAGTACTTC. The full variable domain, in which reference TRBV7-6 and TRBJ2-7 provide the parts outside the CDR3, is GAGVSQSPRYKVTKRGQDVALRCDPISGHVSLYWYRQALGQGPEFLTYFNYEAQQDKSGLPNDRFSAERPEGSISTLTIQRTEQRDSAMYRCASSLGDIYSYEQYFGPGTRLTVT.

The gene calls are TRBV27 and TRBJ1-3; no clear D. The V end lost 4 bases, the J end lost 0 bases, and 7 bases lay between the germline ends. Germline loops: CDR1 MNHEY, CDR2 SMNVEV (reference sequence). This CDR3 has 14 residues. DNA of the CDR3: TGTGCCAGCAGTTCCTCCAACTCTGGAAACACCATATATTTT. Translating gives CASSSSNSGNTIYF.

This clonotype has just a few counts. The gene calls are TRBV5-6 and TRBJ2-7; tentative D call: TRBD2 (5 bases). V was trimmed by 4 bases and J by 2 bases, leaving 7 bases between them. The V gene's germline CDR1 is SGHDT and CDR2 YYEEEE. The CDR3 has 12 amino acids. CDR3 amino acids: CASSQAAYEQYV. The CDR3 DNA is TGTGCCAGCAGCCAAGCGGCCTACGAGCAGTACGTC.

This clonotype has more than one count but fewer than ten. The J gene is TRBJ2-5, the V gene TRBV12-3 or TRBV12-4; TRBD1 aligns across 10 bases. Trimming at V came to 6 bases and at J to 7 bases, leaving 11 bases not matched to a gene. This CDR3 has 15 residues. This chain's CDR3 is CASRTGTGVEVTQYF. CDR3 bases: TGTGCCAGCAGAACCGGGACAGGGGTCGAGGTGACCCAGTACTTC.

The chain uses TRBV7-4 and TRBJ2-3; possibly TRBD2 for D (6 bases). V was shortened by 5 bases and J by 4 bases, with 16 bases between the two germline ends. This CDR3 is 15 amino acids long. CDR1 is SGHVT, CDR2 SQSDAQ, per germline. The CDR3 region has the DNA TGTGCCAGCAGCCAGGAACGACTAGAGGCAGATACGCAGTATTTT. Translated: CASSQERLEADTQYF.

Only a few counts were recorded for this clonotype. This chain connects TRBV19 to TRBJ2-3; 11 bases agree with TRBD2. This CDR3 is 17 amino acids long. Germline V gives CDR1 LNHDA, CDR2 SQIVND (reference sequence). Trimming at V came to 3 bases and at J to 2 bases, leaving 7 bases not matched to a gene. Here the CDR3 reads CASSISLAGGNTDTQYF. The CDR3 DNA sequence: TGTGCCAGTAGTATCTCCCTAGCGGGGGGCAACACAGATACGCAGTATTTT.

This chain connects TRBV29-1 to TRBJ1-1; TRBD1 might be the D (5 bases). Germline V CDR1 and CDR2: SQVTM, ANQGSEA. The CDR3 extends over 11 amino acids. The ends were cut back, 4 bases at V and 8 bases at J, with 11 bases in the middle. DNA of the CDR3: TGCAGCGTTGGATTCCAGGGAGAAGCTTTCTTT. Its translation is CSVGFQGEAFF.

This chain uses TRBV4-1 with TRBJ2-7; D possibly matches TRBD1 or TRBD2 (5 bases each). This CDR3 region has 17 residues. The V end was cut by 0 bases, the J end by 0 bases, with 15 bases between. The germline CDR1 and CDR2 sequences are MGHRA and YSYEKL. CDR3 in DNA: TGCGCCAGCAGCCAAGATCCCGTCTCCGGGACCTCCTACGAGCAGTACTTC. It encodes CASSQDPVSGTSYEQYF.

This chain links TRBV6-1 with TRBJ2-7; tentatively, D is TRBD1 or TRBD2 (5 bases each). CDR3 length equals 13 residues. Looked up from germline, CDR1 is MNHNS and CDR2 is SASEGT. Trimming pared 3 bases from V and 6 bases from J, leaving 12 bases between. CDR3 sequence: CASSEWQGVEQYV. CDR3 sequence (DNA): TGTGCCAGCAGTGAGTGGCAGGGAGTCGAGCAGTACGTC.

This clonotype occurred a few times. This rearrangement joins TRBV12-3 or TRBV12-4 to TRBJ2-3; 9 bases are a match to TRBD2. J gave up 10 bases and V 6 bases, and 8 bases lay outside the gene matches. The CDR3 has 13 amino acids. For the CDR3, the DNA is TGTGCCAGCAGGAAAAGCGGGGGGATGCCGCAGTATTTT. Translating gives CASRKSGGMPQYF.

The J gene is TRBJ2-3, the V gene TRBV7-6; 12 nucleotides agree with TRBD1. Per germline, CDR1 SGHVS and CDR2 FNYEAQ. V was clipped by 5 bases and J by 6 bases; unmatched bases: 6. The CDR3 runs 15 residues. The DNA for the CDR3 is TGTGCCAGCAGCAAGGGACAGGGGGCCTGGGATACGCAGTATTTT. This codes for CASSKGQGAWDTQYF.

This clonotype has just a few counts. The chain links TRBV27 to TRBJ2-2; a possible D gene is TRBD2 (7 bases). Between the trimmed V and J ends, which lost 3 bases and 6 bases, there was a span of 11 bases. Germline assignment: CDR1 MNHEY and CDR2 SMNVEV (reference sequence). The CDR3 contains 14 residues. CDR3 sequence: CASSFGGQAGELFF. DNA for the CDR3: TGTGCCAGCAGTTTCGGGGGGCAGGCCGGGGAGCTGTTTTTT.

The chain employs TRBV4-1 and TRBJ1-2; no clear D. V was trimmed by 0 bases and J by 6 bases, leaving 17 bases between them. The CDR3 sequence is 16 residues long. The germline gives CDR1 MGHRA, CDR2 YSYEKL. The CDR3 loop reads CASSQDPIVIGHGYTF. The CDR3 DNA reads as TGCGCCAGCAGCCAAGACCCGATCGTTATTGGTCATGGCTACACCTTC.

This clonotype turned up a few times. The gene calls are TRBV11-1 and TRBJ2-3; 12 positions match TRBD2. The CDR3 has 20 amino acids. Germline V gene sequence: CDR1 SGHAT, CDR2 FQDESV (reference sequence). V lost 6 bases to trimming and J lost 2 bases; unmatched junction nucleotides: 18. This chain's CDR3 is CASRKNPHKTSGGATDTQYF. CDR3 coding DNA: TGTGCCAGCAGGAAAAATCCGCACAAGACTAGCGGGGGAGCCACAGATACGCAGTATTTT.

The J gene is TRBJ1-2, the V gene TRBV7-4; D unclear. The CDR3 is 14 amino acids. From germline, CDR1 is SGHVT and CDR2 SQSDAQ. V gave up 1 base and J gave up 13 bases, with 19 bases separating them. CDR3 region: CASSLGEVAEPLTF. CDR3 sequence (DNA): TGTGCCAGCAGCTTAGGGGAAGTGGCAGAACCCCTCACCTTC.

Comment on this clonotype: Without the conserved terminal phenylalanine or tryptophan, this CDR3 likely stems from a read error. The limits of the CDR3 on the DNA are not certain, so only TCRdb's listed CDR3 is given. This chain connects TRBV7-9 to TRBJ1-2. CDR1 is SEHNR, CDR2 FQNEAQ, per germline (reference sequence). The CDR3 contains 11 residues when both ends are counted. Here the CDR3 reads CASSLIPSAAI.